This TCR beta chain was identified in a study of CD8 T cells in ankylosing spondylitis. Study-level findings and limits: One TCR beta motif, made up of seven to nine highly homologous variants, appeared characteristic of ankylosing spondylitis blood. Within matched ankylosing spondylitis synovial fluid, disease-linked clones were reportedly significantly enriched. Previous work reported some of these motif variants in the synovial fluid and blood of reactive arthritis.

The TCR beta libraries were generated through quantitative 5'-RACE incorporating molecular barcodes. TCRdb called the 5' RACE reads again in MiXCR, with one record for every CDR3 protein. The sample records 200,000 to 250,000 distinct CDR3 sequences, 20% to 30% being singletons. The CDR3 length is 17 residues. V gave up 3 bases and J gave up 5 bases; unmatched junction bases: 12. A word on this clonotype: Its antigen is unidentified.

The clonotype was recovered from a male donor with ankylosing spondylitis or in good health (not recorded which). The sample was blood, either unsorted or a sorted T cell fraction (not recorded which). The chain couples TRBV12-3 or TRBV12-4 to TRBJ2-7, with 11 bases lining up with TRBD2. The DNA of the CDR3 is TGTGCCAGCAGTTTTCCGTCATTAGCGGGAGGGCACCACGAGCAGTACTTC. It encodes CASSFPSLAGGHHEQYF.